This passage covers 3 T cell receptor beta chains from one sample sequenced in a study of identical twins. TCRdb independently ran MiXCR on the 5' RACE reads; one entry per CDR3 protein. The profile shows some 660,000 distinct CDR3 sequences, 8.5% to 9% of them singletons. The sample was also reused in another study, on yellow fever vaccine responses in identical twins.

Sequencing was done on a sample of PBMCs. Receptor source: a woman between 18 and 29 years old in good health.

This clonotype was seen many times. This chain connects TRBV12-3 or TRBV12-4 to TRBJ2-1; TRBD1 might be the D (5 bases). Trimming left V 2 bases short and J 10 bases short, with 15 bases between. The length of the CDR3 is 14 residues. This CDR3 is CASSLFQGAWEQFF. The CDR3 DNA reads TGTGCCAGCAGTTTATTCCAGGGTGCATGGGAGCAGTTCTTC.

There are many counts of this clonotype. CDR3: CASSVDQRYGYTF. CDR3 coding DNA: TGTGCCAGCAGTGTCGACCAACGGTATGGCTACACCTTC. This rearrangement joins TRBV12-3 or TRBV12-4 to TRBJ1-2; D remains unclear. This CDR3 has 13 amino acids. V lost 5 bases to trimming and J lost 5 bases, with 12 bases between them.

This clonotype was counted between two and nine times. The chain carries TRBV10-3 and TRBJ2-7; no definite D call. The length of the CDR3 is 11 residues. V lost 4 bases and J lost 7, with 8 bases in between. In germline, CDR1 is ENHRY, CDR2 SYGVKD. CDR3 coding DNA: TGTGCCATCAGTGCCAACATAGAGCAGTACTTC. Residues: CAISANIEQYF.